This record looks at one TCR beta chain sequence and its context. Its antigen remains unknown. On each TCR cDNA molecule, a unique molecular identifier was present. TCRdb called the 5' RACE reads again in MiXCR, with one record for every CDR3 protein. The data hold 40,000 to 45,000 distinct CDR3 sequences, with around 15% observed a single time. As to time point: sample taken at primary tumor resection. The authors sequenced whole RNA from tumor, nontumor lung or frozen PBMC without sorting. Germline loops: CDR1 LGHDT, CDR2 YNNKEL (reference sequence). Trimming removed 4 bases at V and 2 bases at J, with 12 bases between. The CDR3 extends over 14 amino acids. This specimen comes from a study of spatial heterogeneity in lung cancer. General study results and limits: Ubiquitous, expanded tumor-derived TCRs were more frequently observed in blood at resection than at follow-up.

The chain has TRBV3-1 and TRBJ2-7; TRBD1 might be the D (5 bases). This receptor was obtained from a male donor with early-stage non-small cell lung cancer. Source: PBMCs, taken at surgery. Here the CDR3 reads CASSRMGQTYEQYF. Written as DNA, the CDR3 is TGTGCCAGCAGCCGCATGGGGCAGACCTACGAGCAGTACTTC.